Ten or more counts support the clone carrying this T cell receptor beta chain. Its antigen is currently unknown. UMIs were added to TCR cDNA along with a universal primer site when it was made by 5'RACE template switching. TCRdb redid the calling of the 5' RACE reads with MiXCR, one entry per CDR3 protein. The profile shows about 160,000 distinct CDR3 sequences, around 7.2% of them singletons. This sample is part of a study of T cells after yellow fever vaccination. Study-level findings and limits: It was a weaker secondary response, yet one that peaked faster, at day 5 versus 15. Booster sampling recovered most clones from primary vaccination (approximately 97% CD4, roughly 90% CD8).

The TCR was taken from a man between 18 and 29 years old who received the YFV17D yellow fever vaccine. The sample was CD4+ T cells sorted from PBMCs, taken 4 to 5 days after the first yellow fever vaccination.

The CDR3 region is CASSPRLVNEQFF. CDR3 DNA sequence: TGTGCCAGCAGTCCGCGACTAGTCAATGAGCAGTTCTTC. This chain joins TRBV27 and TRBJ2-1, with a tentative D call TRBD2 (6 bases). CDR1 and CDR2 (germline): MNHEY, SMNVEV (reference sequence). Between the trimmed V and J ends, which lost 5 bases and 6 bases, there was a span of 11 bases. The CDR3 consists of 13 residues.